These T cell receptor beta chains were read from a single sample in a study of cytomegalovirus exposure and HLA in healthy donors. Measured with immunoSEQ multiplex PCR; TCRdb has only the in-frame clones, and not every one. In the table there are about 100,000 clones, more than 65% of which are singletons. What was sequenced was PBMCs. The receptors shown here come from a woman aged 18 to 35 in good health and CMV-seropositive. CDR3s include the opening cysteine and the closing phenylalanine or tryptophan. Each record gives: J gene, V gene, D gene, clone size, CDR3 DNA, CDR3 protein. A D gene is named only where the DNA matches it firmly. Clone size, where shown, is once, few, many, or a class for clones that have expanded.

>TRBJ2-1|TRBV29-1|TRBD1|-
TGCAGCGTTGCCCGGACAGGGGGCCTTGAGCAGTTCTTC
CSVARTGGLEQFF
>TRBJ2-1|TRBV5-6|TRBD1|-
TGTGCCAGCAGCTTGGCCGGGGACAGAGACTACAATGAGCAGTTCTTC
CASSLAGDRDYNEQFF
>TRBJ2-1|TRBV9|TRBD2|-
TGTGCCAGCAGTCGGGGAAGCGGGGGGCCCTACAATGAGCAGTTCTTC
CASSRGSGGPYNEQFF
>TRBJ2-7|TRBV7-9|TRBD2|-
TGTGCCAGCAGCTTGGGATGGGGGGGGGACCACGAGCAGTACTTC
CASSLGWGGDHEQYF
>TRBJ2-3|TRBV7-9|TRBD2|-
TGTGCCAGCAGCTTAGCTTCCAGCGGGGACGCACTTCATACGCAGTATTTT
CASSLASSGDALHTQYF
>TRBJ2-7|TRBV14|-|-
TGTGCCAGCAGCCAAGGGAGCGAGCAGTACTTC
CASSQGSEQYF
>TRBJ2-3|TRBV28|TRBD2|once
TGTGCCAGCAGTTTGGTAGGACTAGCGGGCACAGATACGCAGTATTTT
CASSLVGLAGTDTQYF
>TRBJ1-1|TRBV30|-|-
TGTGCCTGGAACCTCAGGGAAGACTCTGGCACTGAAGCTTTCTTT
CAWNLREDSGTEAFF
>TRBJ1-1|TRBV2|-|few
TGTGCCAGCAGTGATGCGACAGGGAACACTGAAGCTTTCTTT
CASSDATGNTEAFF
>TRBJ1-4|TRBV30|-|-
TGTGCCTGGAGCCCTAAATCTCCAGGGTCCCAAGAAAAACTGTTTTTT
CAWSPKSPGSQEKLFF
>TRBJ2-5|TRBV5-1|TRBD2|-
TGCGCCAGCAGCTTGGACGCGGGAGGGTTTGGAGAGCAGTACTTC
CASSLDAGGFGEQYF
>TRBJ2-1|TRBV4-3|-|-
TGCGCCAGCAGCCGAGACCGGCAGCGAGGCTCCTACAATGAGCAGTTCTTC
CASSRDRQRGSYNEQFF
>TRBJ2-1|TRBV9|TRBD1|-
TGTGCCAGCAGCGTCGCTCTGACAGGGGGAGTCTACAATGAGCAGTTCTTC
CASSVALTGGVYNEQFF
>TRBJ2-2|TRBV9|-|-
TGTGCCAGCAGCGTAGATCAGGGGAGGAACACCGGGGAGCTGTTTTTT
CASSVDQGRNTGELFF
>TRBJ1-2|TRBV7-2|-|-
TGTGCCAGCACCCCGCTGGCAGGCTACACCTTC
CASTPLAGYTF
>TRBJ2-1|TRBV5-6|TRBD2|-
TGTGCCAGCAGCCAACTAGCGGGAGATGGAAATGAGCAGTTCTTC
CASSQLAGDGNEQFF
>TRBJ2-5|TRBV9|TRBD2|-
TGTGCCAGCAGCGTAGATCCGGGGGGAGGCCCCCAGACCCAGTACTTC
CASSVDPGGGPQTQYF
>TRBJ1-5|TRBV5-6|TRBD1|once
TGTGCCAGCAGCTTGAGGGACAGGGGAAGAAATCAGCCCCAGCATTTT
CASSLRDRGRNQPQHF
>TRBJ2-1|TRBV5-4|TRBD2|few
TGTGCCAGCAGTCGATGGACTAGCGGATCTAGAGCTAGCTCCTACAATGAGCAGTTCTTC
CASSRWTSGSRASSYNEQFF
>TRBJ2-1|TRBV7-7|TRBD2|-
TGTGCCAGCAGCTTATGGGACTACCGATCGGATGAGCAGTTCTTC
CASSLWDYRSDEQFF
>TRBJ2-3|TRBV9|-|-
TGTGCCAGCAGCGTAACTAGCACAGATACGCAGTATTTT
CASSVTSTDTQYF
>TRBJ1-2|TRBV28|TRBD1|-
TGTGCCAGCAGTCGGACAGGAGTCTATGGCTACACCTTC
CASSRTGVYGYTF
>TRBJ2-2|TRBV9|TRBD2|-
TGTGCCAGCAGCGTTTTAGCGGGGGCCGGGGAGCTGTTTTTT
CASSVLAGAGELFF
>TRBJ1-2|TRBV7-3|TRBD1|-
TGTGCCAGCAGCTCCGGACAGGGTTTGGGCTACACCTTC
CASSSGQGLGYTF
>TRBJ2-1|TRBV7-3|TRBD2|-
TGTGCCAGCAGCCTTAGGGGGGCTAGCGGGCGCAATGAGCAGTTCTTC
CASSLRGASGRNEQFF
>TRBJ2-7|TRBV30|TRBD2|-
TGTGCCGTAGGGGGAATAGCGGGAGGGCCGGGCGAGCAGTACTTC
CAVGGIAGGPGEQYF
>TRBJ2-7|TRBV6-5|-|-
TGTGCCAGACCAGGATTTTACGAGCAGTACTTC
CARPGFYEQYF
>TRBJ1-1|TRBV10-1|-|few
TGCGCCAGCCGGTATGCTTTCTTT
CASRYAFF
>TRBJ1-2|TRBV28|TRBD1|-
TGTGCCAGCAGCCTGGGACAGATCTACACCTTC
CASSLGQIYTF
>TRBJ2-7|TRBV15|-|-
TGTGCCACCAGCAGAGGGCAGTTCTCCTACGAGCAGTACTTC
CATSRGQFSYEQYF
>TRBJ1-2|TRBV19|-|-
TGTGCCAGTAGTGCACAGGTCTTGGATGGCTACACCTTC
CASSAQVLDGYTF
>TRBJ2-3|TRBV7-2|TRBD2|-
TGTGCCAGCAGGCGACTAGCAAAAAGCACAGATACGCAGTATTTT
CASRRLAKSTDTQYF
>TRBJ2-5|TRBV5-1|TRBD1|-
TGCGCCAGCAGCTTCGGGACAGGACAAGAGACCCAGTACTTC
CASSFGTGQETQYF
>TRBJ2-2|TRBV5-4|-|-
TGTGCCAGCAGCTTTGACAGAACCGGGGAGCTGTTTTTT
CASSFDRTGELFF
>TRBJ2-7|TRBV15|TRBD2|-
TGTGCCACCAGCAGAATGGAGGAATGGGCTAGCGGGAGGGAAGACTCCTACGAGCAGTACTTC
CATSRMEEWASGREDSYEQYF
>TRBJ1-4|TRBV11-2|-|few
TGTGCCAGCAGCTTCAGCGGAGGGGGGGCTAATGAAAAACTGTTTTTT
CASSFSGGGANEKLFF
>TRBJ2-3|TRBV6-5|TRBD1|few
TGTGCCAGCAGGTGGGACAGGGCGACAGATACGCAGTATTTT
CASRWDRATDTQYF
>TRBJ1-6|TRBV4-3|-|-
TGCGCCAGCAGCCAAGCACAGAATTCACCCCTCCACTTT
CASSQAQNSPLHF
>TRBJ2-1|TRBV6-4|-|-
TGTGCCAGCAGTGACGAGGGCGGGACCGCCTCCGATGAGCAGTTCTTC
CASSDEGGTASDEQFF
>TRBJ2-1|TRBV7-2|TRBD1|-
TGTGCCAGCAGCTTTGGACAGGGACCTCAGTTCTTC
CASSFGQGPQFF
>TRBJ1-6|TRBV6-4|-|-
TGTGCCAGCAGTGGAGGACAGCGGTATTATAATTCACCCCTCCACTTT
CASSGGQRYYNSPLHF
>TRBJ1-1|TRBV7-9|-|-
TGTGCCAGCAGCTTAGACCGGGGGGGTGAGGACACTGAAGCTTTCTTT
CASSLDRGGEDTEAFF
>TRBJ2-7|TRBV7-2|TRBD2|-
TGTGCCAGCAGCTTAGCGGGTAGCGGGGGACCTTACGAGCAGTACTTC
CASSLAGSGGPYEQYF
>TRBJ2-7|TRBV9|-|-
TGTGCCAGCAGCGTAGGAAAGGGACAACGGGAGCAGTACTTC
CASSVGKGQREQYF
>TRBJ1-2|TRBV28|TRBD1|-
TGTGCCAGCAGTTCAGACAGGGGAGACGGCTACACCTTC
CASSSDRGDGYTF
>TRBJ2-7|TRBV4-2|TRBD2|few
TGTGCCAGCAGCCAAAAACTAGCGGGAGGGTACGAGCAGTACTTC
CASSQKLAGGYEQYF
>TRBJ1-5|TRBV15|-|-
TGTGCCACCAGCAGAGGAGCAGGAGGTATCAATCAGCCCCAGCATTTT
CATSRGAGGINQPQHF
>TRBJ2-1|TRBV29-1|TRBD2|-
TGCAGCGGAAGGACTAGTGTCCTCAGCGAGCAGTTCTTC
CSGRTSVLSEQFF
>TRBJ2-5|TRBV7-3|-|-
TGTGCCAGCAGCCACGGGGGAGACAGCGAGACCCAGTACTTC
CASSHGGDSETQYF
>TRBJ2-3|TRBV29-1|TRBD2|once
TGCAGCGCCGTACTAGCGGGGGGCACAGATACGCAGTATTTT
CSAVLAGGTDTQYF
>TRBJ2-5|TRBV6-5|-|-
TGTGCCAGCAGTCCCTCCGGGGGGCTTCAAGAGACCCAGTACTTC
CASSPSGGLQETQYF
>TRBJ1-2|TRBV5-1|TRBD1|-
TGCGCCAGCAGGACGGAAGGGACAGGGAGACGCCATGGCTACACCTTC
CASRTEGTGRRHGYTF
>TRBJ2-5|TRBV7-2|TRBD2|-
TGTGCCAGCAGCTTCTACCCTAGCGGTGGAGAGACCCAGTACTTC
CASSFYPSGGETQYF
>TRBJ1-4|TRBV5-6|TRBD1|few
TGTGCCAGCAGCCAACAGGGGGTGACTAATGAAAAACTGTTTTTT
CASSQQGVTNEKLFF
>TRBJ1-4|TRBV5-1|-|-
TGCGCCAGCAGCCTCAGCGGGACTAATGAAAAACTGTTTTTT
CASSLSGTNEKLFF
>TRBJ2-7|TRBV15|TRBD2|few
TGTGCCACCAGCAAAGAGACTAGCGGGATCTACGAGCAGTACTTC
CATSKETSGIYEQYF
>TRBJ1-1|TRBV5-6|-|-
TGTGCCAGCAGCTCCAACAGGCTAGAAGCTTTCTTT
CASSSNRLEAFF
>TRBJ2-7|TRBV2|TRBD1|-
TGTGCCAGCAGCCCCGGGACAGGGGCCCACGAGCAGTACTTC
CASSPGTGAHEQYF
>TRBJ2-7|TRBV6-4|-|-
TGTGCCAGCAGCGTGTTCTACGAGCAGTACTTC
CASSVFYEQYF
>TRBJ2-5|TRBV5-4|-|-
TGTGCCAGCAGCACACAGGGTGTCCAAGAGACCCAGTACTTC
CASSTQGVQETQYF